The 5 T cell receptor beta chains in this list originate from one sample, sequenced in a study of T cells after yellow fever vaccination. TCRdb recomputed calls from the 5' RACE reads with MiXCR, one row per CDR3 protein. The sample includes roughly 500,000 distinct CDR3 sequences, under 25% of them seen just once. This material consisted of PBMCs, taken 15 days after the yellow fever booster vaccination. These receptors all come from a man younger than 45 who received the YFV17D yellow fever vaccine.

The rearrangement uses TRBV9 and TRBJ2-7; D could derive from TRBD1 or TRBD2 (5 bases each). Trimming shortened V by 0 bases and J by 6 bases, and 13 bases separated the two germline ends. The germline CDR1 and CDR2 sequences are SGDLS and YYNGEE. The CDR3 has 14 amino acids. The CDR3 region is CASSVGAGTSEQYF. In DNA, the CDR3 is TGTGCCAGCAGCGTAGGGGCAGGGACCAGCGAGCAGTACTTC. The whole variable domain, remainder taken from reference TRBV9 and TRBJ2-7, is DSGVTQTPKHLITATGQRVTLRCSPRSGDLSVYWYQQSLDQGLQFLIQYYNGEERAKGNILERFSAQQFPDLHSELNLSSLELGDSALYFCASSVGAGTSEQYFGPGTRLTVT.

In this sample, this clonotype turned up a few times. This chain joins TRBV20-1 and TRBJ2-5; maybe TRBD2 (5 bases). Germline-derived CDR1 and CDR2 are DFQATT and SNEGSKA (reference sequence). The CDR3 has 15 residues. V lost 0 bases and J 5 bases, leaving 16 bases between the germline ends. The CDR3 protein is CSARDSEGVRETQYF. CDR3 DNA sequence: TGCAGTGCTAGAGATTCCGAGGGAGTTCGGGAGACCCAGTACTTC.

This chain links TRBV7-9 with TRBJ2-1; 9 nucleotides match TRBD2. There are 14 residues in the CDR3. J gave up 6 bases and V 5 bases, and 5 bases lay outside the gene matches. From germline, CDR1 is SEHNR and CDR2 FQNEAQ (reference sequence). CDR3 bases: TGTGCCAGCAGCCTCAGCGGGAGGTCCAATGAGCAGTTCTTC. It codes for CASSLSGRSNEQFF.

This clonotype was counted a few times. The rearrangement links TRBV3-1 to TRBJ2-3; no clear D. The germline V gene has CDR1 LGHDT and CDR2 YNNKEL (reference sequence). Deletions cut 6 bases from V and 5 bases from J, with 9 bases between. CDR3 length: 12 amino acids. CDR3 bases: TGTGCCAGCAGTTTTCAAGGAGATACGCAGTATTTT. The encoded protein is CASSFQGDTQYF.

This clonotype appeared a few times. V and J are TRBV12-3 or TRBV12-4 and TRBJ1-2, with no clear D. V was clipped by 4 bases and J by 5 bases, with 17 bases between them. This CDR3 region has 15 residues. This CDR3 is CASSSPPSGGYGYTF. DNA for the CDR3: TGTGCCAGCAGTTCCCCTCCGTCTGGAGGGTATGGCTACACCTTC.